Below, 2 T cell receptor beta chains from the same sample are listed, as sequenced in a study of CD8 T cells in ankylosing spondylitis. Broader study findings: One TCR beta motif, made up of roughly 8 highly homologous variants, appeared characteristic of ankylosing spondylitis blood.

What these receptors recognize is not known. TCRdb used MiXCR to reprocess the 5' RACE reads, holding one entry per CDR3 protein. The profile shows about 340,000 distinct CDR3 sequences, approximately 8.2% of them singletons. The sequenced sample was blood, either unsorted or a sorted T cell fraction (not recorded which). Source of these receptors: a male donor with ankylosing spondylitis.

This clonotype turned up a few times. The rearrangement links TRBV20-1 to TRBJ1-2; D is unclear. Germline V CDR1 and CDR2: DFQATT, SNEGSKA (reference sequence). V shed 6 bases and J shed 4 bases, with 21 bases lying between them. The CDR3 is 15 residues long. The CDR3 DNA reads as TGCAGTGCCCGCGTACAGAGGACGGAGGGCTATGGCTACACCTTC. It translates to CSARVQRTEGYGYTF.

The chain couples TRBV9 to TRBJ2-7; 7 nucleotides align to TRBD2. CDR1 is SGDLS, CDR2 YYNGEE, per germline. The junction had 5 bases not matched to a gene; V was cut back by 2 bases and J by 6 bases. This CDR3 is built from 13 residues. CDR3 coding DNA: TGTGCCAGCAGCGTGGGAGGGAACGGCGAGCAGTACTTC. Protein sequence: CASSVGGNGEQYF.